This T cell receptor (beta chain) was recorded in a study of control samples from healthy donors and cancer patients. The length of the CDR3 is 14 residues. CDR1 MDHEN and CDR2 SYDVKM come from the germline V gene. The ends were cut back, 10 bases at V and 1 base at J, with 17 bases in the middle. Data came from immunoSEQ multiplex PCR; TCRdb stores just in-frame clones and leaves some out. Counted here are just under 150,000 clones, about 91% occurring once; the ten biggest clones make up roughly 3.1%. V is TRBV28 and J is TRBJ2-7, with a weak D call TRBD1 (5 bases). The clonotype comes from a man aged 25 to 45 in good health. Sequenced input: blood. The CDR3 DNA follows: TGTGCCATCCAGGGCGAACAGCCTTCCTACGAGCAGTACTTC. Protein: CAIQGEQPSYEQYF. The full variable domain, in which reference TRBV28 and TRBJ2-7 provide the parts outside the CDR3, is DVKVTQSSRYLVKRTGEKVFLECVQDMDHENMFWYRQDPGLGLRLIYFSYDVKMKEKGDIPEGYSVSREKKERFSLILESASTNQTSMYLCAIQGEQPSYEQYFGPGTRLTVT.